This T cell receptor beta chain is drawn from a study of memory CD4+ T cells and cytomegalovirus serostatus. Study conclusions and caveats: Of more than 150 reported CMV TCRbeta sequences, under 70 were found in memory CD4+ repertoires.

Trimming removed 5 bases at V and 5 bases at J, with 15 bases between. Germline lookup yields CDR1 SGHAT and CDR2 FQDESV (reference sequence). The CDR3 has 14 residues. This clone was seen more than once but under ten times. The antigen remains unidentified. The sort gate was single viable CD3+CD4+CD8-CD45RO+ cells for memory CD4+ T cells. The data were produced by immunoSEQ multiplex PCR, yet TCRdb's version contains in-frame clones alone and is incomplete. The sample lists just over 25,000 clones, over 70% occurring once. What was sequenced was memory CD4+ T cells from blood. The clonotype was recovered from an adult in good health and CMV-seronegative. The J gene is TRBJ1-1, the V gene TRBV11-1; the D is unclear. The CDR3 DNA sequence: TGTGCCAGCAGCACCGCTCTTAGTGGGACTGAAGCTTTCTTT. Its protein is CASSTALSGTEAFF.